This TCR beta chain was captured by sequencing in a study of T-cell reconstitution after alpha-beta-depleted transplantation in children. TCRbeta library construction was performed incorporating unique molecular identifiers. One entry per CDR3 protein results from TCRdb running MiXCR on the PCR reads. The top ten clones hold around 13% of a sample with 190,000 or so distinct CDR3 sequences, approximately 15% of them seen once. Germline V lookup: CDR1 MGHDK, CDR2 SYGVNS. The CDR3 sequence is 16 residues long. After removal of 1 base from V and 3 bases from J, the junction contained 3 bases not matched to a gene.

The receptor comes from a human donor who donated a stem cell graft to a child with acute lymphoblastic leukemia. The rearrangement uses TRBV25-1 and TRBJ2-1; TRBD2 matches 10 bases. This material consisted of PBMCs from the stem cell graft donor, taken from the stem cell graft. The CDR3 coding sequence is TGTGCCAGCAGTGAATTACCTAGCGGGAGCTACAATGAGCAGTTCTTC. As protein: CASSELPSGSYNEQFF.